A single sample is the source of the 25 T cell receptor beta chains below, sequenced in a study of T cells in Graves' hyperthyroidism and ophthalmopathy. Authors of the study amplified TCR beta CDR3 regions from RNA transcripts. TCR CDR3 regions were first amplified by RT-PCR with HTBI primers. A single record per CDR3 protein comes from TCRdb applying MiXCR to the multiplex PCR reads. The profile shows roughly 840,000 distinct CDR3 sequences, approximately 40% of them singletons. The sequenced material came from blood. The receptors originated from a man in his late teens or twenties with Graves' hyperthyroidism.

A few counts support this clonotype. The junction and the germline gene differ at one end; a read error may be behind it. CDR3 loop: CASSQTAAESSYEQYF. In DNA, the CDR3 is TGCGCCAGCAGCCAAACCGCGGCAGAAAGCTCCTACGAGCAGTACTTC. The chain employs TRBV7-9 and TRBJ2-7; D remains unclear. Germline lookup yields CDR1 SEHNR and CDR2 FQNEAQ (reference sequence). The CDR3 has 16 amino acids.

This clonotype has at least ten counts. This chain joins TRBV29-1 and TRBJ1-4; D is ambiguous. The CDR3 extends over 14 amino acids. Germline CDR1 and CDR2: SQVTM and ANQGSEA. V lost 7 bases and J lost 8, with 20 bases in between. CDR3 sequence: CSAVRWEGTEKLFF. The CDR3 bases are TGCAGCGCCGTGAGGTGGGAGGGTACCGAAAAACTGTTTTTT.

The chain uses TRBV9 and TRBJ2-6; D uncertain. The CDR3 runs 17 residues. V lost 4 bases to trimming and J lost 0 bases, with 14 bases between them. Per the germline V gene, CDR1 is SGDLS and CDR2 is YYNGEE. This CDR3 reads CASSQDERNSGANVLTF. The CDR3 nucleotides are TGTGCCAGCAGCCAAGATGAGAGGAACTCTGGGGCCAACGTCCTGACTTTC. Full variable domain (missing parts from reference TRBV9 and TRBJ2-6): DSGVTQTPKHLITATGQRVTLRCSPRSGDLSVYWYQQSLDQGLQFLIQYYNGEERAKGNILERFSAQQFPDLHSELNLSSLELGDSALYFCASSQDERNSGANVLTFGAGSRLTVL.

This clonotype has at least ten counts. This chain links TRBV2 with TRBJ2-2; 7 nucleotides line up with TRBD1. Per the germline V gene, CDR1 is SNHLY and CDR2 is FYNNEI. V was pared by 7 bases and J by 8 bases, with 4 bases of the junction left unmatched. This CDR3 has 12 amino acids. The CDR3 DNA reads as TGTGCCAGCAAGCACAGGGGAGGGGAGCTGTTTTTT. Its translation: CASKHRGGELFF.

The chain links TRBV2 to TRBJ2-7, with 10 nucleotides matching TRBD2. The germline V gene encodes CDR1 SNHLY and CDR2 FYNNEI. The CDR3 totals 16 residues. V dropped 9 bases and J dropped 4; count of bases not matched to a gene: 15. The CDR3 loop reads CASNPLSGRAQYEQYF. The CDR3 DNA is TGTGCCAGTAACCCCCTCAGCGGGAGGGCCCAGTACGAGCAGTACTTC.

The rearrangement uses TRBV19 and TRBJ1-2; D is perhaps TRBD1 (5 bases). V was cut by 10 bases and J by 4 bases, with 16 bases left in between. The CDR3 sequence is 13 residues long. Looked up from germline, CDR1 is LNHDA and CDR2 is SQIVND (reference sequence). CDR3 nucleotides: TGTGCCACCAACCCCCAGGGCTCCTATGGCTACACCTTC. Translated: CATNPQGSYGYTF.

The gene calls are TRBV6-5 and TRBJ1-5; D remains ambiguous. This CDR3 spans 14 amino acids. Trimming pared 4 bases from V and 5 bases from J, leaving 12 bases between. Germline V gene data show CDR1 as MNHEY and CDR2 as SVGAGI. The CDR3 DNA reads as TGTGCCAGCAGTTCCGGACCGAGGGATCAGCCCCAGCATTTT. Its protein is CASSSGPRDQPQHF.

The table lists this clonotype with a few counts. J is TRBJ2-2 and V is TRBV4-1; D uncertain. CDR1 is MGHRA and CDR2 is YSYEKL in the germline V gene. V lost 3 bases to trimming and J lost 7 bases, with 12 bases between them. The CDR3 loop spans 14 amino acids. Written as DNA, the CDR3 is TGCGCCAGCAGCCACCCTAATCTCGTCGGGGAGCTGTTTTTT. Its translation is CASSHPNLVGELFF.

With regard to this clonotype: Given the absence of the conserved phenylalanine or tryptophan at the CDR3 end, a read error is likely. V and J are TRBV11-3 and TRBJ1-1, with D perhaps matching TRBD1 (5 bases). V was trimmed by 1 base and J by 4 bases, leaving 7 bases between them. CDR1 is SGHNT and CDR2 is YENEEA in the germline V gene. CDR3 length equals 13 residues. CDR3 bases: TGTGCCAGCAGCTTAGCCAGGGTCACTGAAGCTTTCTAT. Translated, it gives CASSLARVTEAFY.

This clonotype was counted many times. This rearrangement joins TRBV24-1 to TRBJ1-1; no clear D gene. CDR1 is KGHDR and CDR2 is SFDVKD in the germline V gene. This CDR3 has 12 residues. Deletions cut 3 bases from V and 3 bases from J, with 4 bases between. The CDR3 spells CATSDGDTEAFF. In DNA form, the CDR3 reads TGTGCCACCAGTGATGGGGACACTGAAGCTTTCTTT.

CDR3 amino acids: CASSSQLAGGGEQYF. CDR3 bases: TGTGCCAGCAGCTCACAACTAGCGGGAGGGGGAGAGCAGTACTTC. The chain couples TRBV11-2 to TRBJ2-7, with 13 bases matching TRBD2. The junction had 7 bases not matched to a gene; V was cut back by 4 bases and J by 7 bases. This CDR3 spans 15 amino acids. Germline V gene sequence: CDR1 SGHAT, CDR2 FQNNGV.

This clonotype was recorded only once. A junction end diverges from the germline sequence, so it may reflect a read error. V usage is TRBV7-8 and J usage is TRBJ1-4; the match to TRBD1 covers 9 bases. Germline values: CDR1 SGHVS, CDR2 FQNEAQ. The CDR3 is 17 residues long. The CDR3 DNA is TGTGCCAACAGCTTGCGGGACAGGGTTACAAATAATGAAAAACTGTTTTTT. Its translation is CANSLRDRVTNNEKLFF. The variable domain in full, completed from reference TRBV7-8 and TRBJ1-4, reads GAGVSQSPRYKVAKRGQDVALRCDPISGHVSLFWYQQALGQGPEFLTYFQNEAQLDKSGLPSDRFFAERPEGSVSTLKIQRTQQEDSAVYLCANSLRDRVTNNEKLFFGSGTQLSVL.

A remark on this clonotype: At one end, the junction sequence differs from germline, possibly due to a read error. The V call is TRBV9, the J call TRBJ2-2; possibly TRBD2 for D (6 bases). CDR1 SGDLS and CDR2 YYNGEE come from the germline V gene. This CDR3 has 13 amino acids. CDR3 DNA sequence: TGTGCCAGCAGCGGCGGGAACACCGGGGGGCTGTTTTTT. Amino acid sequence: CASSGGNTGGLFF.

The V call is TRBV7-9, the J call TRBJ1-1; tentatively, D is TRBD1 (6 bases). The CDR3 length is 14 residues. Germline loops: CDR1 SEHNR, CDR2 FQNEAQ (reference sequence). Trimming removed 5 bases at V and 6 bases at J, with 16 bases between. In nucleotides, the CDR3 is TGTGCCAGCAGCCCGATAGGACAGTGGGCTGAAGCTTTCTTT. It codes for CASSPIGQWAEAFF.

This clonotype occurred many times. This sequence joins TRBV7-9 and TRBJ2-7; 11 nucleotides match TRBD2. The CDR3 contains 16 residues. The germline V gene encodes CDR1 SEHNR and CDR2 FQNEAQ (reference sequence). The V and J ends lost 3 bases and 0 bases, in that order; junction bases with no gene match: 4. CDR3 nucleotide sequence: TGTGCCAGCAGCTTGGGGACTAGCGGTACCTCCTACGAGCAGTACTTC. Amino acids: CASSLGTSGTSYEQYF.

V is TRBV5-5 and J is TRBJ2-7; D gene unclear. The V gene lost 2 bases and the J gene lost 2 bases, with 11 bases spanning the gap. Germline CDR1 SGHKS, CDR2 YYEKEE (reference sequence). The CDR3 extends over 14 amino acids. The CDR3 loop reads CASSFGPIPYEQYF. For the CDR3, the DNA is TGTGCCAGCAGCTTTGGACCGATACCCTACGAGCAGTACTTC.

This clonotype was recorded many times. The chain recombines TRBV29-1 with TRBJ1-1, with D possibly being TRBD1 (6 bases). V was cut by 8 bases and J by 8 bases, with 15 bases left in between. CDR3 size: 11 residues. From germline, CDR1 is SQVTM and CDR2 ANQGSEA. CDR3 in DNA: TGCAGCCATGTCAGGGGAATGGAAGCTTTCTTT. Translating gives CSHVRGMEAFF.

The V and J genes are TRBV4-3 and TRBJ1-5; tentative D call: TRBD1 (5 bases). The V gene's germline CDR1 is LGHNA and CDR2 YSLEER. This CDR3 is built from 15 residues. Trimming pared 0 bases from V and 5 bases from J, leaving 11 bases between. CDR3 DNA: TGCGCCAGCAGCCAAGAATGGGGGGATCATCAGCCCCAGCATTTT. Translation gives CASSQEWGDHQPQHF.

Notes on this clonotype: A clone one base away is much larger, so this may be a read error. The CDR3 loop reads CASSIYDPMSTEAFF. In DNA, the CDR3 is TGTGCCAGTAGTATATACGACCCAATGAGCACTGAAGCTTTCTTT. This sequence joins TRBV19 and TRBJ1-1; D is undetermined. This CDR3 is 15 amino acids long. V was trimmed by 2 bases and J by 4 bases, leaving 14 bases between them. Per germline, CDR1 LNHDA and CDR2 SQIVND (reference sequence).

This chain connects TRBV5-1 to TRBJ2-5; 7 bases are a match to TRBD2. The V gene's germline CDR1 is SGHRS and CDR2 YFSETQ. Losses at the gene ends were 6 bases for V and 2 bases for J; bases not matched to a gene: 10. The CDR3 extends over 15 amino acids. The CDR3 DNA is TGCGCCAGCAATATCGGGCTAGCGGTACAAGAGACCCAGTACTTC. Protein product: CASNIGLAVQETQYF.

The chain carries TRBV12-3 or TRBV12-4 and TRBJ1-4; D not certain. The CDR3 consists of 17 residues. Trimming cost V 0 bases and J 0 bases, with 11 bases left between them. This chain's CDR3 is CASSLAYGLPTNEKLFF. The CDR3 DNA follows: TGTGCCAGCAGTTTAGCGTACGGGTTGCCAACTAATGAAAAACTGTTTTTT.

This sequence joins TRBV6-5 and TRBJ1-1; 7 bases line up with TRBD1. The V and J ends lost 6 bases and 1 base, in that order; junction bases with no gene match: 5. The germline V gene has CDR1 MNHEY and CDR2 SVGAGI. The CDR3 is 14 amino acids. Here the CDR3 DNA reads TGTGCCAGCAGACGACAGGGATCGAACACTGAAGCTTTCTTT. Translation gives CASRRQGSNTEAFF.

This clonotype was counted ten times or more. The V call is TRBV19, the J call TRBJ1-3; D is ambiguous. The CDR3 consists of 13 residues. Trimming took 6 bases from V and 3 from J, leaving 9 bases between them. Germline V gene data show CDR1 as LNHDA and CDR2 as SQIVND (reference sequence). In nucleotides, the CDR3 is TGTGCCAGTAGCCCGGTACTTGGAAACACCATATATTTT. The encoded protein is CASSPVLGNTIYF.

The DNA of the CDR3 is TGTGCCATCAACGCAGGGGTAGAACATTTT. This codes for CAINAGVEHF. The rearrangement joins TRBV10-3 to TRBJ1-5, with D possibly being TRBD1 (6 bases). The CDR3 totals 10 residues. CDR1 ENHRY and CDR2 SYGVKD come from the germline V gene. V dropped 7 bases and J dropped 16 bases, with 14 bases sitting between them.

There are a few counts of this clonotype. As DNA, the CDR3 is TGTGCCAGTAGTATAGATCGCCAGGGTAGCAATCAGCCCCAGCATTTT. Translated: CASSIDRQGSNQPQHF. The chain is built from TRBV19 and TRBJ1-5; the D gene is possibly TRBD1 (5 bases). The germline V and J ends were trimmed by 0 bases and 0 bases, with 9 bases remaining between them. This CDR3 has 16 amino acids. CDR1 LNHDA and CDR2 SQIVND come from the germline V gene (reference sequence).